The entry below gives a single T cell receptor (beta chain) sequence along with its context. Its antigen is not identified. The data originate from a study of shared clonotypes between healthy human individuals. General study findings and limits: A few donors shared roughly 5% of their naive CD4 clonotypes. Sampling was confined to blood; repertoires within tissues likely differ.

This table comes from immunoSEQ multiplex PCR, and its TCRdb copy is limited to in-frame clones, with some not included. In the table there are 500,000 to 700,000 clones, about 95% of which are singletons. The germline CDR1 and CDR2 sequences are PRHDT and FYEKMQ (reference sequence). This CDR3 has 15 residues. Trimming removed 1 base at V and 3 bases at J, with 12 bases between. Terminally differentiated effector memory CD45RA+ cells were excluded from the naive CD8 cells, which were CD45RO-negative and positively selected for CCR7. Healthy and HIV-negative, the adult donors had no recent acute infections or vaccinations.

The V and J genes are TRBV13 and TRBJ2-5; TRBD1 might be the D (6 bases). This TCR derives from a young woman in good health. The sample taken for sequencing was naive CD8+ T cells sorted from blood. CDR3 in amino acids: CASSLEGQGKETQYF. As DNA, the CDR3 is TGTGCCAGCAGCTTAGAGGGGCAGGGGAAAGAGACCCAGTACTTC. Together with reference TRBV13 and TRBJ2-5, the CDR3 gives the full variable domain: AAGVIQSPRHLIKEKRETATLKCYPIPRHDTVYWYQQGPGQDPQFLISFYEKMQSDKGSIPDRFSAQQFSDYHSELNMSSLELGDSALYFCASSLEGQGKETQYFGPGTRLLVL.